This T cell receptor beta chain appears in the sequencing data of a study of T cell responses to AZD1222 COVID-19 vaccine. In the study overall: Second-dose intervals of approximately 4 or approximately 12 weeks were pooled.

This clone was seen once. The antigen remains unidentified. Germline V gene sequence: CDR1 SGHDT, CDR2 YYEEEE. With V trimmed by 1 base and J by 2 bases, 15 bases remained unmatched. This CDR3 has 19 residues. Clones were sequenced by immunoSEQ multiplex PCR, and TCRdb holds only the in-frame ones, with some missing. The table lists 130,000 to 150,000 clones, around nine tenths of them singletons. Whole-study findings and limits: Mostly white British, mostly female donors; authors suggested clonal diversity may be underestimated. All repertoire sampling was performed exclusively after the peak T cell response.

The clonotype originates from an adult in good health. The sequencing here drew on peripheral blood, taken on day 0 of AZD1222 vaccination. The chain couples TRBV5-6 to TRBJ1-5, with TRBD1 identical over 7 bases. The CDR3 region is CASSLFGQAPLFGNQPQHF. Here the CDR3 DNA reads TGTGCCAGCAGCTTGTTCGGACAGGCCCCGTTATTTGGCAATCAGCCCCAGCATTTT. The complete variable domain, with remaining parts taken from reference TRBV5-6 and TRBJ1-5, reads DAGVTQSPTHLIKTRGQQVTLRCSPKSGHDTVSWYQQALGQGPQFIFQYYEEEERQRGNFPDRFSGHQFPNYSSELNVNALLLGDSALYLCASSLFGQAPLFGNQPQHFGDGTRLSIL.